This T cell receptor (beta chain) was identified during a study of T cell responses to AZD1222 COVID-19 vaccine. General study points: Most donors were white British, females outnumbered males, and clonal diversity was possibly underestimated.

In regard to this clone: Antigen specificity is unknown.

The CDR3 covers 18 residues. V lost 2 bases and J lost 5; bases outside the gene matches: 11. Germline CDR1 reads SGHRS; CDR2 reads YFSETQ. Method: immunoSEQ multiplex PCR; TCRdb's copy keeps in-frame clones and lacks some. This sample carries about 53,000 clones, around 84% of them seen once, and the ten largest clones take more than 20%. This TCR was sampled from an adult in good health. V is TRBV5-1 and J is TRBJ2-1, with 12 bases identical to TRBD1. Sequenced material: peripheral blood, taken on day 0 of AZD1222 vaccination. The CDR3 coding sequence is TGCGCCAGCAGCTTCGCGGGGACAGGGGGCTCAGCTGACAATGAGCAGTTCTTC. This encodes CASSFAGTGGSADNEQFF.